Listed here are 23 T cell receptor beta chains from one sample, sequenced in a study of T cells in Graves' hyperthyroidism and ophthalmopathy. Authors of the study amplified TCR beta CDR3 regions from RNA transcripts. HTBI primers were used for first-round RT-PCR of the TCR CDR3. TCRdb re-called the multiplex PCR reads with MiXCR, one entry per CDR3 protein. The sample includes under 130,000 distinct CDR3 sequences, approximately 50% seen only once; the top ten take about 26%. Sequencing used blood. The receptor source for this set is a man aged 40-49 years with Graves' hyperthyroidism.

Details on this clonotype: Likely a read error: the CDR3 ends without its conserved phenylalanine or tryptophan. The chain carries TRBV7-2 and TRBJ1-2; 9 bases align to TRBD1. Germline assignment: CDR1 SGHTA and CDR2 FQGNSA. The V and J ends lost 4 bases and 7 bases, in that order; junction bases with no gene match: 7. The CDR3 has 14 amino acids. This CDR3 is CASSSPGQGLGYTL. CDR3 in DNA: TGTGCCAGCAGCTCCCCGGGACAGGGTCTTGGCTACACCCTC.

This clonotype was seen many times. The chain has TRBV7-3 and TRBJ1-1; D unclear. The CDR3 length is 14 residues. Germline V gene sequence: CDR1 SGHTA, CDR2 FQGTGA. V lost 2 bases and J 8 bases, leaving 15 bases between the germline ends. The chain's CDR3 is CASSLSVHSLEAFF. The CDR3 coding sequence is TGTGCCAGCAGCTTATCTGTCCATTCCTTAGAAGCTTTCTTT.

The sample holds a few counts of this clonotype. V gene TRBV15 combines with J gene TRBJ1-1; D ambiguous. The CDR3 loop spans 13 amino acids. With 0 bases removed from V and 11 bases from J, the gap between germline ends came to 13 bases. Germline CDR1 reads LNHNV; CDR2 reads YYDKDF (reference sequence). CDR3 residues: CATSRDRSSGAFF. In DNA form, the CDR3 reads TGTGCCACCAGCAGAGATCGGAGCTCTGGGGCTTTCTTT. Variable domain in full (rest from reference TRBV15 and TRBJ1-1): DAMVIQNPRYQVTQFGKPVTLSCSQTLNHNVMYWYQQKSSQAPKLLFHYYDKDFNNEADTPDNFQSRRPNTSFCFLDIRSPGLGDTAMYLCATSRDRSSGAFFGQGTRLTVV.

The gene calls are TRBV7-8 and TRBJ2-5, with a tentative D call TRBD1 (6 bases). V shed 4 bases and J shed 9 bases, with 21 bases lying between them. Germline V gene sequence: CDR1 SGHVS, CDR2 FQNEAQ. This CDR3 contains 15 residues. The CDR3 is CASSSSWDTNQPQYF. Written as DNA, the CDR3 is TGTGCCAGCAGCTCGAGTTGGGACACCAATCAGCCCCAGTACTTC.

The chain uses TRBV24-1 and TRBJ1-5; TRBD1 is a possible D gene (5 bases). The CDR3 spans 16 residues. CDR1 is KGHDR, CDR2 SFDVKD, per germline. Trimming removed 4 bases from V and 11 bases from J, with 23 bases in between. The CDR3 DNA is TGTGCCACCAGTGACCTTAGTGGTCAGGGCTCAGAGACCCAGCATTTT. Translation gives CATSDLSGQGSETQHF.

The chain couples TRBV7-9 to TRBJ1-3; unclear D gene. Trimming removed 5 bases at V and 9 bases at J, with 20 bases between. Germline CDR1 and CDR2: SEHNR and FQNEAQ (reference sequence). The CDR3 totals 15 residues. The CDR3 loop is CASSTPENGGGTIYF. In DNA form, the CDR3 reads TGTGCCAGCAGCACCCCAGAGAATGGTGGAGGCACCATATATTTT.

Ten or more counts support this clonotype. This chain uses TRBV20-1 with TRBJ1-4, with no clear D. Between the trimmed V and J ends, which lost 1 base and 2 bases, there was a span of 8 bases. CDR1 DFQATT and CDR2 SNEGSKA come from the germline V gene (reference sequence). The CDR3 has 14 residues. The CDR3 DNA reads TGCAGTGCTAGAGCCACGGCTACTAATGAAAAACTGTTTTTT. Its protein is CSARATATNEKLFF.

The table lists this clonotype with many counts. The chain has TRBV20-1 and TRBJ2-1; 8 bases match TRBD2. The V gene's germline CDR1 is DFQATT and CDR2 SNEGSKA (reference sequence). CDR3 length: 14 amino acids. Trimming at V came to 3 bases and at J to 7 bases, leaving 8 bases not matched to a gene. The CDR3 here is CSARAGGRVNEQFF. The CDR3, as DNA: TGCAGTGCTAGGGCGGGGGGTAGGGTGAATGAGCAGTTCTTC.

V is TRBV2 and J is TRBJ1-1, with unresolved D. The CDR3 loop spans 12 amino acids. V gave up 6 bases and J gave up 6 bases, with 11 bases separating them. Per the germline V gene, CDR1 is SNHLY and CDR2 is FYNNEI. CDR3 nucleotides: TGTGCCAGCAGGAGGGTCAAGCCTGAAGCTTTCTTT. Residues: CASRRVKPEAFF.

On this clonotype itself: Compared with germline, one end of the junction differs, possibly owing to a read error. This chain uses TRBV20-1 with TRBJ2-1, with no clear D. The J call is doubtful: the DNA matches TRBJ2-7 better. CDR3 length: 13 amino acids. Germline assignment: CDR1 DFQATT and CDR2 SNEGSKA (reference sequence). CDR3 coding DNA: TGCAGTGCCCACTTGGTTAGTTCCTATGAGCAGTACTTC. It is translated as CSAHLVSSYEQYF.

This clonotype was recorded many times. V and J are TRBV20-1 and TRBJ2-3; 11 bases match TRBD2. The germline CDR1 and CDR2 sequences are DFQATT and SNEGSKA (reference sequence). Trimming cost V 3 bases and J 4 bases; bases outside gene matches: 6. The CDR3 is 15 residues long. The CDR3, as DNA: TGCAGTGCTAGTTTCGGACTAGCGGGCCCAGATACGCAGTATTTT. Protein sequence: CSASFGLAGPDTQYF.

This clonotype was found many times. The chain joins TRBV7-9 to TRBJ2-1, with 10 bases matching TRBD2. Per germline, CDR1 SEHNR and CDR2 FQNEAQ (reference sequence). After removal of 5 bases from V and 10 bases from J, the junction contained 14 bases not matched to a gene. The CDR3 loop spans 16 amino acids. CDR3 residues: CASSEPLASGSKEQFF. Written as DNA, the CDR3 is TGTGCCAGCAGCGAACCGTTGGCTAGCGGGAGTAAGGAGCAGTTCTTC.

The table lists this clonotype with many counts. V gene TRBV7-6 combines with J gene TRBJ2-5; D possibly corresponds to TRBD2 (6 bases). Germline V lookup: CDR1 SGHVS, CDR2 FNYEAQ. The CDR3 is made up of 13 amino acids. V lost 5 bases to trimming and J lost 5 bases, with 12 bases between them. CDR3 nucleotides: TGTGCCAGCAGCAACCGGGGGTCGGAGACCCAGTACTTC. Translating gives CASSNRGSETQYF.

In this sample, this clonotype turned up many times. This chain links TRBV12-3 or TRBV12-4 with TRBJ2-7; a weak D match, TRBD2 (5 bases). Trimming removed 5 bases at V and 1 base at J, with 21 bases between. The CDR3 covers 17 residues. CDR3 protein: CASSRRRVGRRSYEQYF. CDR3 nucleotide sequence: TGTGCCAGCAGTAGGCGGCGGGTAGGGCGACGGTCCTACGAGCAGTACTTC.

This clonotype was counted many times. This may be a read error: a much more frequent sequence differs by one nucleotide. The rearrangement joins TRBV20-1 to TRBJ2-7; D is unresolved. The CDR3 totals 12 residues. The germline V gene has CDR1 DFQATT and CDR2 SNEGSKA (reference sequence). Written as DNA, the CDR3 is TGCAGTGCTAAACAGTCCTCCTACGAGCAGTGCTTC. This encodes CSAKQSSYEQCF.

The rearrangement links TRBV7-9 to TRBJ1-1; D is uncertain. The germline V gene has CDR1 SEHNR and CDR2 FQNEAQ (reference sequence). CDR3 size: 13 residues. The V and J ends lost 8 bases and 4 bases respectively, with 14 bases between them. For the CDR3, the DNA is TGTGCCAGCGGGGAGGAGGCATTCACTGAAGCTTTCTTT. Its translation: CASGEEAFTEAFF. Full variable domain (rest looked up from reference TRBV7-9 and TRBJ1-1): DTGVSQNPRHKITKRGQNVTFRCDPISEHNRLYWYRQTLGQGPEFLTYFQNEAQLEKSRLLSDRFSAERPKGSFSTLEIQRTEQGDSAMYLCASGEEAFTEAFFGQGTRLTVV.

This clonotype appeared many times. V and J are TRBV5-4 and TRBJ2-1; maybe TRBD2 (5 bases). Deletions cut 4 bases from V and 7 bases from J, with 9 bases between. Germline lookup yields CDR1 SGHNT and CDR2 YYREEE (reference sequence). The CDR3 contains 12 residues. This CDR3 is CASSMTINEQFF. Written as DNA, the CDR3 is TGTGCCAGCAGCATGACTATTAATGAGCAGTTCTTC.

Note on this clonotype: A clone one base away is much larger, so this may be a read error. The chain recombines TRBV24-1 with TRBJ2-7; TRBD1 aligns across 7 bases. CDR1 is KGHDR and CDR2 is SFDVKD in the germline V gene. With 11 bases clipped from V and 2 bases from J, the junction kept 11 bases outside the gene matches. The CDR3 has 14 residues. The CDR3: CASGLGQTPYEQYF. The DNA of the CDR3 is TGTGCCAGCGGCCTGGGACAGACTCCCTACGAGCAGTACTTC.

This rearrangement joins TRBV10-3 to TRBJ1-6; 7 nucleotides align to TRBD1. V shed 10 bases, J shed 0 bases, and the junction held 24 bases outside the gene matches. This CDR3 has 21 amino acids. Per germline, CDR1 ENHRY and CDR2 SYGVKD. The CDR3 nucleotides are TGTGCCAGCTCACCACTTTTGGCGACAGGGTCAGGTGGCTCCTATAATTCACCCCTCCACTTT. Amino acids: CASSPLLATGSGGSYNSPLHF.

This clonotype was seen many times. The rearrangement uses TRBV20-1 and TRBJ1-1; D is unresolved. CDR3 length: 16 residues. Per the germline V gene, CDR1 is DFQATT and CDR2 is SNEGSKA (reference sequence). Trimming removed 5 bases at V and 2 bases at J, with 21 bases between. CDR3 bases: TGCAGTGCTCCATACGGTCTCGTTAGGGTAAACACTGAAGCTTTCTTT. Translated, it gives CSAPYGLVRVNTEAFF.

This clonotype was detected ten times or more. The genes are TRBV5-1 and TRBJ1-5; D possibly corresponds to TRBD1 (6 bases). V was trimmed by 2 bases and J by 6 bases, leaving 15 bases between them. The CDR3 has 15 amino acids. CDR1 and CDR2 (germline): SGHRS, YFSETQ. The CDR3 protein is CASSLGGSGSQPQHF. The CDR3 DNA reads TGCGCCAGCAGCTTAGGGGGTAGTGGATCTCAGCCCCAGCATTTT.

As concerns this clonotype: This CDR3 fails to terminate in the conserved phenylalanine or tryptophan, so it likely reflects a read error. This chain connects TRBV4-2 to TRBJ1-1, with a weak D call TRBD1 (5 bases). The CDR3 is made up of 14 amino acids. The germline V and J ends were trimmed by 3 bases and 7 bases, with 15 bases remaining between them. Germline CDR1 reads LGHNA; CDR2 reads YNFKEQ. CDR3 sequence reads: CASSQEERGREAFL. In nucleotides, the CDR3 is TGTGCCAGCAGCCAGGAGGAGAGGGGTCGTGAAGCTTTCTTG.

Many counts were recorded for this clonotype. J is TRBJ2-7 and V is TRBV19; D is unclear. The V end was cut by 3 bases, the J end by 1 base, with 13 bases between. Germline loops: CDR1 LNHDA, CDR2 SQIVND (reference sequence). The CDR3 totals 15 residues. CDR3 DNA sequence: TGTGCCAGTAGTATGTGGGCACCGGATTCCTACGAGCAGTACTTC. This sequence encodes CASSMWAPDSYEQYF.